The clone carrying this TCR beta chain was counted between two and nine times. For TCR, cDNA came from 5'RACE template switching, which added a universal primer site and UMIs. One entry per CDR3 protein, called by TCRdb with MiXCR from the 5' RACE reads. The sample lists about 630,000 distinct CDR3 sequences; 9% to 15% were seen once. This entry belongs to a study of T cells after yellow fever vaccination. The junction had 5 bases not matched to a gene; V was cut back by 4 bases and J by 3 bases. CDR3 length: 16 residues. Germline values: CDR1 SGHKS, CDR2 YYEKEE (reference sequence). The sequence came from a young man who received the YFV17D yellow fever vaccine. The chain carries TRBV5-5 and TRBJ2-2; 11 bases map to TRBD2. Sequencing was performed on PBMCs, taken on the day of the yellow fever booster vaccination. The CDR3 region has the DNA TGTGCCAGCAGCCCGACTAGCGGGGTGTACACCGGGGAGCTGTTTTTT. Its translation: CASSPTSGVYTGELFF. The variable domain in full, completed from reference TRBV5-5 and TRBJ2-2, reads DAGVTQSPTHLIKTRGQQVTLRCSPISGHKSVSWYQQVLGQGPQFIFQYYEKEERGRGNFPDRFSARQFPNYSSELNVNALLLGDSALYLCASSPTSGVYTGELFFGEGSRLTVL.